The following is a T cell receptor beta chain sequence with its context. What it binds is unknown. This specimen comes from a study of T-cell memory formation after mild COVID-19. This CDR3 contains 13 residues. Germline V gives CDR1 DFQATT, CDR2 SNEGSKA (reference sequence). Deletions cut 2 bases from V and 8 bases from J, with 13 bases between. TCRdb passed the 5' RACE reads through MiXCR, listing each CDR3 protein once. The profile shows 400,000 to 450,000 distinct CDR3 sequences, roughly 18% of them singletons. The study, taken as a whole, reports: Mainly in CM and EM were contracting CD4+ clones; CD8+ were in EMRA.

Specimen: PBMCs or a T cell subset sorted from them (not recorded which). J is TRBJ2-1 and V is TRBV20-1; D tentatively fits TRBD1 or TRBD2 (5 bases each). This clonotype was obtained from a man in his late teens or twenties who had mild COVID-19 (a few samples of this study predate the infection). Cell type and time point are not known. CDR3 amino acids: CSARQGMGDEQFF. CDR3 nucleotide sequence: TGCAGTGCTAGACAGGGCATGGGGGATGAGCAGTTCTTC.